This T cell receptor (beta chain) was documented in a study of cytomegalovirus exposure and HLA in healthy donors. Background on the study: In a previous analysis, approximately 110 million unique TCR beta sequences were found from roughly 180 million T cells. Study-wide points: Across donors, presence/absence analyses took sequencing depth to be roughly uniform.

A note on this clone: Antigen unknown.

PCR involved 60 Vbeta and 13 Jbeta primers. The protocol was immunoSEQ multiplex PCR, while the TCRdb copy is restricted to in-frame clones and leaves out a portion. Of around 260,000 clones in the sample, 75% to 85% were seen once. This receptor was obtained from a girl aged 2 to 10 in good health and CMV-seronegative. Sequenced material: PBMCs.

CDR3 amino acids: CASGDLIAEAFF. The CDR3 nucleotides read TGCGCCTCGGGGGATCTGATCGCTGAAGCTTTCTTT. The rearrangement links TRBV10-2 to TRBJ1-1; D is perhaps TRBD1 (5 bases). The CDR3 runs 12 residues. V was pared by 11 bases and J by 6 bases, with 16 bases between. CDR1 is WSHSY, CDR2 SAAADI, per germline.